This T cell receptor beta chain comes out of a study of post-analysis software for immune sequencing data. Germline-derived CDR1 and CDR2 are DFQATT and SNEGSKA (reference sequence). The CDR3 totals 15 residues. Losses at the gene ends were 1 base for V and 7 bases for J; bases not matched to a gene: 9. Study conclusions and caveats: Significantly lower normalized Chao1 diversity was seen in multiple sclerosis patients than in controls. Comparison of patients with controls showed roughly five TRBV segments more frequent in patients, TRBV5-6, TRBV5-1 and TRBV20-1 among them.

The library was made from cDNA and included unique molecular identifiers. TCRdb processed the PCR reads anew with MiXCR; each CDR3 protein has one entry. The sample holds 750,000 to 900,000 distinct CDR3 sequences, about half seen once. Of note for this clonotype: The target antigen is unknown.

Sequenced input: blood. V is TRBV20-1 and J is TRBJ1-2, with TRBD1 matching 10 bases. The source is a girl aged 5-17 years with multiple sclerosis. CDR3 sequence (DNA): TGCAGTGCTAGAGCGCCCGGGACAGGGGATTTTGGCTACACCTTC. Encoded protein: CSARAPGTGDFGYTF.